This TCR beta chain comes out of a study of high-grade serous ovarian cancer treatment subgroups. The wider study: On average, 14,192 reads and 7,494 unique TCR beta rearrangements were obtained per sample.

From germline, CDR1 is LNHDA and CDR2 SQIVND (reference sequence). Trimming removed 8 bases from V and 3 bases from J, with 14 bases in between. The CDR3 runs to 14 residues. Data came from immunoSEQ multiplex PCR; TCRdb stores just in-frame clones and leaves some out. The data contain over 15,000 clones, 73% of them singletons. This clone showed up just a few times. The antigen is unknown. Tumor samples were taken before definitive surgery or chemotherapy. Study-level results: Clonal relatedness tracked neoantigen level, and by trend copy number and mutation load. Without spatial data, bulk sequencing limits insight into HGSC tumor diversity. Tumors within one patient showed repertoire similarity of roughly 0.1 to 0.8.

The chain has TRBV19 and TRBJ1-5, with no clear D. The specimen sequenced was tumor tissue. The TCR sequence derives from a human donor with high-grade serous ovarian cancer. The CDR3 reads CASSGPTPNQPQHF. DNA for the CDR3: TGTGCCAGTTCGGGCCCCACCCCCAATCAGCCCCAGCATTTT.